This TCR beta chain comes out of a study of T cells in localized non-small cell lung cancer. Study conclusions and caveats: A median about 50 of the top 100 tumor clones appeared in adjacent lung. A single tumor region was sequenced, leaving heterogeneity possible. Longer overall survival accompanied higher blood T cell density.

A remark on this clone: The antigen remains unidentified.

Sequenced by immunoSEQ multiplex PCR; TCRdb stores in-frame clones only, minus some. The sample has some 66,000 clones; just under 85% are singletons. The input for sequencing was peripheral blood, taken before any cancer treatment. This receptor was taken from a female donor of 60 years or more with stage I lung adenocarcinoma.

DNA for the CDR3: TGCGCCAGCAGCTTGAACTCGGAGAAAAACATTCAGTACTTC. This codes for CASSLNSEKNIQYF. The chain joins TRBV5-1 to TRBJ2-4; D is unresolved. V lost 1 base and J 4 bases, leaving 9 bases between the germline ends. Germline CDR1 SGHRS, CDR2 YFSETQ. CDR3 size: 14 residues.